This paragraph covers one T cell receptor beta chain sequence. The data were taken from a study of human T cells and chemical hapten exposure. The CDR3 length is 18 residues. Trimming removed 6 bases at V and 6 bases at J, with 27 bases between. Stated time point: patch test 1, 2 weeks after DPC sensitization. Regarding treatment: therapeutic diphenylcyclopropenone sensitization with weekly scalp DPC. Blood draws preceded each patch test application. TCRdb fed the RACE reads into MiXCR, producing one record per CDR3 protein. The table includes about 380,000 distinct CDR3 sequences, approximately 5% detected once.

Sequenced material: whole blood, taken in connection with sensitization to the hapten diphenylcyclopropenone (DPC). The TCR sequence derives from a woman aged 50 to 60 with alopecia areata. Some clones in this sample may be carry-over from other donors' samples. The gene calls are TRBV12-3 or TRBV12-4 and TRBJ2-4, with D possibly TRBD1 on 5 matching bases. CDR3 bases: TGTGCCAGCAGCCCCGCTAGTGTCGATCCGCAGGGTCGAAACATTCAGTACTTC. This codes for CASSPASVDPQGRNIQYF.